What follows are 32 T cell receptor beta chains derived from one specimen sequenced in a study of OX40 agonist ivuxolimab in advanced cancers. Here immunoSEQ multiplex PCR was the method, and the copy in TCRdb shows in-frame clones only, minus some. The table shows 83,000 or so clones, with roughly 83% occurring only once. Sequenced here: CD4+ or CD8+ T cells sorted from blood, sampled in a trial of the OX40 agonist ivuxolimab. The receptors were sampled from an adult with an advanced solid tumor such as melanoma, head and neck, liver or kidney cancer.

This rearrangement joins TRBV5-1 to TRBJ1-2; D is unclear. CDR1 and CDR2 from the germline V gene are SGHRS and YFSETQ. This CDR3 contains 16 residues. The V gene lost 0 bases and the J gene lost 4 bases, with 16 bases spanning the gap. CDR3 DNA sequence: TGCGCCAGCAGCTTGGCCCCTACAAGTTCCGGCTATGGCTACACCTTC. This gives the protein CASSLAPTSSGYGYTF.

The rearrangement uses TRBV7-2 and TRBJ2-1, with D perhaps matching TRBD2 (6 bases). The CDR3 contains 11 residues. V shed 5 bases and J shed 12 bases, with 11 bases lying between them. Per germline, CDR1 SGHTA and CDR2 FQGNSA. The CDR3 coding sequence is TGTGCCAGCAGCCCGGGAGCGGGGCAGTTCTTC. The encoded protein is CASSPGAGQFF.

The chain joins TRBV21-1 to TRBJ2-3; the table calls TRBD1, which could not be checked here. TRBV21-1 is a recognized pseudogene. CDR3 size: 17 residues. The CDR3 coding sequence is TGTGCCAGCAGCAAAGTTTCAGCCCCAGGGGGCACAGATACGCAGTATTTT. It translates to CASSKVSAPGGTDTQYF.

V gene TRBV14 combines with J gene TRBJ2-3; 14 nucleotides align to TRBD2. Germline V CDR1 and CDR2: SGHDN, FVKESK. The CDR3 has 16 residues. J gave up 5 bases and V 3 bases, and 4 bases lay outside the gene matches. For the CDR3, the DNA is TGTGCCAGCAGCCATGGACTAGCGGGGGGAGTAGATACGCAGTATTTT. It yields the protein CASSHGLAGGVDTQYF.

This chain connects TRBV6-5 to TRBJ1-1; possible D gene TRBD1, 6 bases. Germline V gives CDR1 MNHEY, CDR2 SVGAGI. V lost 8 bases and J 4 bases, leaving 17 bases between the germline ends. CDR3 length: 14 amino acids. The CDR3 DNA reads TGTGCCAGCGGACCAAGGGTAGGGGGCACTGAAGCTTTCTTT. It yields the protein CASGPRVGGTEAFF.

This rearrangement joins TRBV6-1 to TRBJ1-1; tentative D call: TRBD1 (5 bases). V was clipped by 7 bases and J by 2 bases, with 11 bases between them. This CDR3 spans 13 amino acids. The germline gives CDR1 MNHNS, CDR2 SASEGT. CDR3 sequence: CASKGAQNTEAFF. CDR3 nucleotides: TGTGCCAGCAAAGGGGCCCAAAACACTGAAGCTTTCTTT.

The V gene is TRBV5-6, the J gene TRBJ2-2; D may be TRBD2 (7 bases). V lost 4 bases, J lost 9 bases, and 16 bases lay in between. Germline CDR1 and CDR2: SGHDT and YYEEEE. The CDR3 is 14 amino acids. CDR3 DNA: TGTGCCAGCAGCCCCGGGGGGCAGGGCCGGGAGCTGTTTTTT. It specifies CASSPGGQGRELFF.

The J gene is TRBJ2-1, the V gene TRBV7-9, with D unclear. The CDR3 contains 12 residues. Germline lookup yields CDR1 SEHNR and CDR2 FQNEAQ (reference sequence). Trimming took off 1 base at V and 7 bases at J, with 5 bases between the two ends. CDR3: CASSLVGNEQFF. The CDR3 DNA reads TGTGCCAGCAGCTTAGTAGGGAATGAGCAGTTCTTC.

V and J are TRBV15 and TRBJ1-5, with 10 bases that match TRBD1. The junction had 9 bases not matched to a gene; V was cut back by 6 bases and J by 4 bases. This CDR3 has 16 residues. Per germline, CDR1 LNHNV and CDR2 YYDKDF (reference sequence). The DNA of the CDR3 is TGTGCCACCAGAAGCAGGACAGGGGGTCAGAATCAGCCCCAGCATTTT. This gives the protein CATRSRTGGQNQPQHF.

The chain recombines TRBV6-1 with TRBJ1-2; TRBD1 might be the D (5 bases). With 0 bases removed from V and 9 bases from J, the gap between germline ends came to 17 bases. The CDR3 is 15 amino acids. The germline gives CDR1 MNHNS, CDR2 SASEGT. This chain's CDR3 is CASSEALGTLLSYTF. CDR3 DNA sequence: TGTGCCAGCAGTGAAGCGCTTGGGACCCTGCTAAGCTACACCTTC.

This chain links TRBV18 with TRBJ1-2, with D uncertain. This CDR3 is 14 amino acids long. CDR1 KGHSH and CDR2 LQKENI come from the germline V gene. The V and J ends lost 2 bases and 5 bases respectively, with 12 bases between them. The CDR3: CASSPSQSGYGYTF. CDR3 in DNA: TGTGCCAGCTCACCATCCCAGAGCGGGTATGGCTACACCTTC.

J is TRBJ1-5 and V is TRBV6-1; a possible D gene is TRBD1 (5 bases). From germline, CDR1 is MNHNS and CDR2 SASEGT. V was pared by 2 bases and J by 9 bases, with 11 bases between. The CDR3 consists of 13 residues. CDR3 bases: TGTGCCAGCAGTGAACGGGGGGAAAGGCCCCAGCATTTT. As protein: CASSERGERPQHF.

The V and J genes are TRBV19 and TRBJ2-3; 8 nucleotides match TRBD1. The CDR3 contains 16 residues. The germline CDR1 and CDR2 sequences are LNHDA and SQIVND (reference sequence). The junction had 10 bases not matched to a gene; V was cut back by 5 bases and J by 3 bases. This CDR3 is CASSPGQGRGTDTQYF. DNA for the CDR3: TGTGCCAGTAGTCCCGGACAGGGACGTGGAACAGATACGCAGTATTTT.

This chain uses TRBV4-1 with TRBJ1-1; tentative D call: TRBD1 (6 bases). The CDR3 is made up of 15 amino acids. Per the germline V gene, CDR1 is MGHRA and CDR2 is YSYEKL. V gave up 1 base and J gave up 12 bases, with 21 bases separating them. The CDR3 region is CASSQAGGGGRETFF. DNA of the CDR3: TGCGCCAGCAGCCAAGCAGGAGGCGGGGGCAGGGAGACTTTCTTT.

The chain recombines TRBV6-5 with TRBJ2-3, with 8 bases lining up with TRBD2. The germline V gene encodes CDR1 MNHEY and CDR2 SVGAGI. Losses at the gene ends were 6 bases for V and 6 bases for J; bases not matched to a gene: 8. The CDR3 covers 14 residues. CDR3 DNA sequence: TGTGCCAGCAGGGGGTCGGGAGGGGATGATACGCAGTATTTT. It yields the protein CASRGSGGDDTQYF.

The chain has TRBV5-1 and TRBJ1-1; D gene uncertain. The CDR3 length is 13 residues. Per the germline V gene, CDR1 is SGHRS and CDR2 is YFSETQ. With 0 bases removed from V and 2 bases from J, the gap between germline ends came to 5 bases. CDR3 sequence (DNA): TGCGCCAGCAGCTTGGTGCCCAACACTGAAGCTTTCTTT. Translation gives CASSLVPNTEAFF.

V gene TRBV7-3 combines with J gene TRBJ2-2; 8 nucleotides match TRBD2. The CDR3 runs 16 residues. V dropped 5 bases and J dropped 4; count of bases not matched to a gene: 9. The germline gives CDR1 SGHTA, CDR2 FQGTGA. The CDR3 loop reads CASSPPGGAGTGELFF. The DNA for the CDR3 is TGTGCCAGCAGCCCACCCGGGGGGGCTGGCACCGGGGAGCTGTTTTTT.

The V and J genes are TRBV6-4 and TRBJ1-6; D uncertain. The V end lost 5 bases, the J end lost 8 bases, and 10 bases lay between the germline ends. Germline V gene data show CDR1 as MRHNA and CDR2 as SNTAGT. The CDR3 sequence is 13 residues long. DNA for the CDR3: TGTGCCAGCAGTCTAGTTGGAGATTCACCCCTCCACTTT. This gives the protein CASSLVGDSPLHF.

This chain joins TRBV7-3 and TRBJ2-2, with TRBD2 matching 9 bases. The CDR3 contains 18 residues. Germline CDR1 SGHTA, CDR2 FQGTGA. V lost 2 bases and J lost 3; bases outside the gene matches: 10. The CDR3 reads CASSLSGLAQSDTGELFF. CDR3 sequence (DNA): TGTGCCAGCAGCTTATCGGGACTAGCCCAGTCGGACACCGGGGAGCTGTTTTTT.

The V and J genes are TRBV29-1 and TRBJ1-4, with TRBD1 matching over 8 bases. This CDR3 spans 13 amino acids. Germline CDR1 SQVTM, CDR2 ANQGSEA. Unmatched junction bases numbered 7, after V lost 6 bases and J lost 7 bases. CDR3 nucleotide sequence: TGCAGCGTCCGACAGGGGTGGGGTGAAAAACTGTTTTTT. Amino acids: CSVRQGWGEKLFF.

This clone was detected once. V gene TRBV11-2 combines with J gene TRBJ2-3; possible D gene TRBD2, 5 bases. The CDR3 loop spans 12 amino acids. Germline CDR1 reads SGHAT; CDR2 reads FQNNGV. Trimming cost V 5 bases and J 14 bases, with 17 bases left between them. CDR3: CASSPTSGIRYF. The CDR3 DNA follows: TGTGCCAGCAGCCCAACTTCGGGGATTCGGTATTTT.

CDR3: CASSLRLSHDNEQFF. DNA of the CDR3: TGTGCCAGCAGCTTACGGTTAAGTCACGACAATGAGCAGTTCTTC. The chain recombines TRBV11-1 with TRBJ2-1; D is ambiguous. Germline V gene data show CDR1 as SGHAT and CDR2 as FQDESV (reference sequence). The CDR3 extends over 15 amino acids. V shed 2 bases and J shed 5 bases, with 13 bases lying between them.

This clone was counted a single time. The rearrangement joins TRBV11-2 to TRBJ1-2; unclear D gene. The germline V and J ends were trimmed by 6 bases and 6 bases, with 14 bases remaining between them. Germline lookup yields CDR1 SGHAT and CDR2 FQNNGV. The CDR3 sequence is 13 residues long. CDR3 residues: CASSPRPVDGYTF. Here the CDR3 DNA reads TGTGCCAGCAGTCCCCGGCCTGTAGATGGCTACACCTTC.

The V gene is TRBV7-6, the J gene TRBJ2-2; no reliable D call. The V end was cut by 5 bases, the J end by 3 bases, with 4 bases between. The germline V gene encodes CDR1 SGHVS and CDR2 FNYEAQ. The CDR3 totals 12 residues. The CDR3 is CASSHDTGELFF. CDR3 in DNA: TGTGCCAGCAGCCATGACACCGGGGAGCTGTTTTTT. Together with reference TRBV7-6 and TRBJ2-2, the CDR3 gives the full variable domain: GAGVSQSPRYKVTKRGQDVALRCDPISGHVSLYWYRQALGQGPEFLTYFNYEAQQDKSGLPNDRFSAERPEGSISTLTIQRTEQRDSAMYRCASSHDTGELFFGEGSRLTVL.

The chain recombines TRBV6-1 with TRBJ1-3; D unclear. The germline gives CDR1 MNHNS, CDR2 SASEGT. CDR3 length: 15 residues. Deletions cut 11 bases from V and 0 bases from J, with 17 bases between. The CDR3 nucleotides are TGTGCCGGACGTAGGGAAGGGAGCTCTGGAAACACCATATATTTT. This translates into CAGRREGSSGNTIYF.

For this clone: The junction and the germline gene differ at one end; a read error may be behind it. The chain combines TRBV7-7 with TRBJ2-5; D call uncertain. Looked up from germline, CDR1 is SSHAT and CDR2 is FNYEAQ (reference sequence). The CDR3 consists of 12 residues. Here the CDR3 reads CASSSGRETQYF. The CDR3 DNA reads TGTGCTAGCAGCTCAGGCCGGGAGACCCAGTACTTC.

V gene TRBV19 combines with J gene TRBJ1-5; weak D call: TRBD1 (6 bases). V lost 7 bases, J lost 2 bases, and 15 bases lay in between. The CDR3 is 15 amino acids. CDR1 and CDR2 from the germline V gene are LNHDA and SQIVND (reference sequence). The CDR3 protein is CASIQGGRGNQPQHF. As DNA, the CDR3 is TGTGCCAGTATTCAAGGGGGTAGGGGCAATCAGCCCCAGCATTTT.

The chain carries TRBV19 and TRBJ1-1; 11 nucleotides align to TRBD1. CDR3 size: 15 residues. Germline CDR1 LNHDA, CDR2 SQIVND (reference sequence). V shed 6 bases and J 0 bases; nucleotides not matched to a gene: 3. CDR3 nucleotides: TGTGCCAGTAGCCGGGACAGGGGGTTGAACACTGAAGCTTTCTTT. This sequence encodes CASSRDRGLNTEAFF.

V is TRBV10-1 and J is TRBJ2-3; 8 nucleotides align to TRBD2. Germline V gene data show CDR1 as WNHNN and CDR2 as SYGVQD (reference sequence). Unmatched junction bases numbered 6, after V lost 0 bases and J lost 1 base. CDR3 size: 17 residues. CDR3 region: CASSESGRARGTDTQYF. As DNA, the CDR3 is TGCGCCAGCAGTGAGTCCGGGAGGGCCCGGGGCACAGATACGCAGTATTTT.

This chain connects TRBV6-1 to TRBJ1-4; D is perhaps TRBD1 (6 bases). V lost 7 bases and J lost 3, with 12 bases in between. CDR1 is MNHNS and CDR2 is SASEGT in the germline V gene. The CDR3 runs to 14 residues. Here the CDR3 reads CASNQGRANEKLFF. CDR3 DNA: TGTGCCAGCAATCAGGGGCGAGCTAATGAAAAACTGTTTTTT.

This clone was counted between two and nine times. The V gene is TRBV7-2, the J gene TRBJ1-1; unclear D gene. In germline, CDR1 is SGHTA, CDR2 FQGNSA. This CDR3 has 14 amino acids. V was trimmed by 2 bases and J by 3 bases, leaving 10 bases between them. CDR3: CASSLSFKHTEAFF. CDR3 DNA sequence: TGTGCCAGCAGCTTATCGTTCAAGCACACTGAAGCTTTCTTT. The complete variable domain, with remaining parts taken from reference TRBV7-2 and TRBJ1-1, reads GAGVSQSPSNKVTEKGKDVELRCDPISGHTALYWYRQSLGQGLEFLIYFQGNSAPDKSGLPSDRFSAERTGGSVSTLTIQRTQQEDSAVYLCASSLSFKHTEAFFGQGTRLTVV.

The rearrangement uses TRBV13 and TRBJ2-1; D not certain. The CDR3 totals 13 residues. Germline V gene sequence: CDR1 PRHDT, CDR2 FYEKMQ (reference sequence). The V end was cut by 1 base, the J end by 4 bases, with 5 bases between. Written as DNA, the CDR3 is TGTGCCAGCAGCTTAGAAGGGTACAATGAGCAGTTCTTC. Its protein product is CASSLEGYNEQFF.